A single sample is the source of the 21 T cell receptor beta chains below, sequenced in a study of blood T cell repertoires in COVID-19. Data came from immunoSEQ multiplex PCR; TCRdb stores just in-frame clones and leaves some out. Of about 78,000 clones in the sample, 90% are singletons; the top ten hold about 1%. Specimen: peripheral blood. Every receptor here comes from a woman in her 50s in a cohort sampled during active COVID-19.

This chain uses TRBV11-2 with TRBJ1-5; D unclear. From germline, CDR1 is SGHAT and CDR2 FQNNGV. V was clipped by 5 bases and J by 3 bases, with 11 bases between them. The CDR3 is 14 residues long. The chain's CDR3 is CASSISTLNQPQHF. Written as DNA, the CDR3 is TGTGCCAGCAGCATTAGCACCCTCAATCAGCCCCAGCATTTT. Drawing the rest from reference TRBV11-2 and TRBJ1-5, the complete variable domain is EAGVAQSPRYKIIEKRQSVAFWCNPISGHATLYWYQQILGQGPKLLIQFQNNGVVDDSQLPKDRFSAERLKGVDSTLKIQPAKLEDSAVYLCASSISTLNQPQHFGDGTRLSIL.

J is TRBJ2-2 and V is TRBV7-9; a possible D gene is TRBD1 (7 bases). V was cut by 3 bases and J by 5 bases, with 13 bases left in between. CDR1 and CDR2 (germline): SEHNR, FQNEAQ (reference sequence). CDR3 length: 15 amino acids. Here the CDR3 DNA reads TGTGCCAGCAGCTTGCGGGGACAGACGACCGGGGAGCTGTTTTTT. Translated: CASSLRGQTTGELFF.

Written as DNA, the CDR3 is TGTGCCAGCCAGGGGCACAATCAGCCCCAGCATTTT. It specifies CASQGHNQPQHF. The J gene is TRBJ1-5, the V gene TRBV19; TRBD1 might be the D (6 bases). The CDR3 spans 12 residues. Germline CDR1 is LNHDA and CDR2 is SQIVND (reference sequence). V lost 9 bases, J lost 3 bases, and 9 bases lay in between.

V is TRBV4-1 and J is TRBJ1-4, with 7 positions matching TRBD1. CDR3 length: 14 amino acids. Germline V gives CDR1 MGHRA, CDR2 YSYEKL. The V and J ends lost 1 base and 12 bases, in that order; junction bases with no gene match: 8. CDR3 protein: CASSQAPPDRQLFF. CDR3 DNA sequence: TGCGCCAGCAGCCAAGCTCCCCCGGACAGGCAACTGTTTTTT.

This chain connects TRBV28 to TRBJ1-2; a possible D gene is TRBD1 (6 bases). The length of the CDR3 is 13 residues. Germline V gene data show CDR1 as MDHEN and CDR2 as SYDVKM. V was clipped by 7 bases and J by 6 bases, with 15 bases between them. In nucleotides, the CDR3 is TGTGCCAGCATTCTCCAGGGGAGGGATGGCTACACCTTC. Translation gives CASILQGRDGYTF.

The chain carries TRBV7-3 and TRBJ2-5; a possible D gene is TRBD1 (5 bases). This CDR3 has 14 residues. Trimming shortened V by 1 base and J by 3 bases, and 9 bases separated the two germline ends. Germline-derived CDR1 and CDR2 are SGHTA and FQGTGA. The CDR3 DNA sequence: TGTGCCAGCAGCTTAAGGGGCGGAGAAGAGACCCAGTACTTC. It codes for CASSLRGGEETQYF.

The rearrangement links TRBV7-2 to TRBJ1-2, with 8 bases aligning to TRBD1. CDR3 size: 16 residues. Germline assignment: CDR1 SGHTA and CDR2 FQGNSA. The trim removed 1 base at V and 5 bases at J, leaving 9 bases unmatched. The CDR3 DNA follows: TGTGCCAGCAGCTTAGGGGGACAGGCGAAAAAGTATGGCTACACCTTC. Translating gives CASSLGGQAKKYGYTF.

The V gene is TRBV7-9, the J gene TRBJ2-7, with a weak D call TRBD2 (7 bases). Germline CDR1 SEHNR, CDR2 FQNEAQ (reference sequence). The ends were cut back, 5 bases at V and 1 base at J, with 15 bases in the middle. The CDR3 consists of 15 residues. Here the CDR3 DNA reads TGTGCCAGCAGCAGCACCGGGGGGCGGTCCTACGAGCAGTACTTC. This codes for CASSSTGGRSYEQYF.

The CDR3 sequence: CATVGLAGGPSSYNEQFF. CDR3 coding DNA: TGTGCCACAGTTGGACTAGCGGGAGGGCCCAGCTCCTACAATGAGCAGTTCTTC. The V call is TRBV19, the J call TRBJ2-1, with TRBD2 matching over 15 bases. CDR3 length: 18 amino acids. J was trimmed by 0 bases and V by 10 bases; bases with no gene match: 10. Per the germline V gene, CDR1 is LNHDA and CDR2 is SQIVND (reference sequence).

This chain uses TRBV28 with TRBJ2-7, with 15 bases identical to TRBD2. The CDR3 has 20 amino acids. V lost 2 bases, J lost 2 bases, and 13 bases stayed unmatched. CDR1 and CDR2 from the germline V gene are MDHEN and SYDVKM. The CDR3 reads CASSLSRTSGRAGVAYEQYF. The DNA for the CDR3 is TGTGCCAGCAGTTTAAGTCGGACTAGCGGGAGGGCCGGGGTCGCCTACGAGCAGTACTTC.

The rearrangement joins TRBV6-1 to TRBJ1-2; TRBD1 matches 7 bases. This CDR3 comprises 15 residues. V gave up 1 base and J gave up 4 bases; unmatched junction bases: 6. Germline V lookup: CDR1 MNHNS, CDR2 SASEGT. CDR3: CASSEERGRVYGYTF. The DNA for the CDR3 is TGTGCCAGCAGTGAAGAGAGGGGGCGCGTCTATGGCTACACCTTC.

The chain uses TRBV5-1 and TRBJ1-5, with D tentatively TRBD1 (6 bases). CDR3 length: 16 residues. CDR1 is SGHRS, CDR2 YFSETQ, per germline. The V gene lost 3 bases and the J gene lost 2 bases, with 15 bases spanning the gap. For the CDR3, the DNA is TGCGCCAGCAGCTCAGGGGCCCGAGGGGGCAATCAGCCCCAGCATTTT. The encoded protein is CASSSGARGGNQPQHF.

This rearrangement joins TRBV19 to TRBJ2-6; 9 bases are shared with TRBD2. V was clipped by 5 bases and J by 0 bases; unmatched bases: 8. This CDR3 spans 18 amino acids. Per the germline V gene, CDR1 is LNHDA and CDR2 is SQIVND (reference sequence). This chain's CDR3 is CASSPGTSPPSGANVLTF. The CDR3 DNA reads as TGTGCCAGTAGTCCAGGGACTAGCCCCCCCTCTGGGGCCAACGTCCTGACTTTC.

The chain employs TRBV18 and TRBJ2-7; D not certain. Trimming stripped 2 bases from V and 1 base from J, with 12 bases between. CDR3 length: 15 residues. CDR1 is KGHSH, CDR2 LQKENI, per germline. CDR3 amino acids: CASSPTRSFSYEQYF. As DNA, the CDR3 is TGTGCCAGCTCACCAACCAGGTCCTTTTCCTACGAGCAGTACTTC.

V gene TRBV18 combines with J gene TRBJ2-1; D is perhaps TRBD1 (5 bases). V shed 3 bases and J shed 10 bases, with 13 bases lying between them. The CDR3 sequence is 13 residues long. Per germline, CDR1 KGHSH and CDR2 LQKENI. The CDR3, as DNA: TGTGCCAGCTCACCTCGACAGATTGAGGAGCAGTTCTTC. Translating it yields CASSPRQIEEQFF.

This chain links TRBV6-2 or TRBV6-3 with TRBJ1-4; D remains ambiguous. With 6 bases removed from V and 2 bases from J, the gap between germline ends came to 10 bases. This CDR3 spans 14 amino acids. CDR1 MNHEY and CDR2 SVGEGT come from the germline V gene. Here the CDR3 reads CASSQQLTNEKLFF. CDR3 nucleotide sequence: TGTGCCAGCAGCCAACAGCTCACTAATGAAAAACTGTTTTTT.

The chain employs TRBV30 and TRBJ2-1, with TRBD2 matching over 10 bases. V dropped 4 bases and J dropped 14; count of bases not matched to a gene: 17. Germline lookup yields CDR1 GTSNPN and CDR2 SVGIG (reference sequence). This CDR3 region has 15 residues. The CDR3, as DNA: TGTGCCTGGACCATAAGCGGAGCGGGAGGGTCTAGTAAGTTCTTC. Its translation is CAWTISGAGGSSKFF.

The chain couples TRBV28 to TRBJ1-2, with 11 bases fitting TRBD1. Per the germline V gene, CDR1 is MDHEN and CDR2 is SYDVKM. The J segment lost 3 bases and the V segment lost 4 bases, leaving 19 bases of the junction unmatched. CDR3 length equals 20 residues. The CDR3 DNA sequence: TGTGCCAGCAGTTCCCCGGGGCTCGGACAGGGGGCGTACGGGGACTATGGCTACACCTTC. Its translation: CASSSPGLGQGAYGDYGYTF.

This chain uses TRBV27 with TRBJ2-7; 7 bases are shared with TRBD1. Germline V gene data show CDR1 as MNHEY and CDR2 as SMNVEV (reference sequence). This CDR3 contains 14 residues. V lost 5 bases and J lost 2; bases outside the gene matches: 6. The CDR3 loop is CASSPLDRAYEQYF. CDR3 coding DNA: TGTGCCAGCAGTCCTCTCGACAGGGCCTACGAGCAGTACTTC.

This chain links TRBV19 with TRBJ2-3, with TRBD1 matching over 7 bases. CDR1 and CDR2 from the germline V gene are LNHDA and SQIVND (reference sequence). After removal of 0 bases from V and 6 bases from J, the junction contained 6 bases not matched to a gene. This CDR3 contains 15 residues. This chain's CDR3 is CASSIDPQGIDTQYF. The CDR3, as DNA: TGTGCCAGTAGTATAGATCCACAGGGGATCGATACGCAGTATTTT.

The chain has TRBV4-1 and TRBJ2-7; 7 bases fit TRBD2. From germline, CDR1 is MGHRA and CDR2 YSYEKL. The length of the CDR3 is 16 residues. V shed 3 bases, J shed 1 base, and the junction held 9 bases outside the gene matches. The CDR3 sequence is CASSQGGAGLSYEQYF. As DNA, the CDR3 is TGCGCCAGCAGCCAGGGGGGAGCGGGGCTATCCTACGAGCAGTACTTC.